These 7 T cell receptor beta chains were sequenced from one sample in a study of siplizumab effects on memory and regulatory T cells. Assay used: immunoSEQ multiplex PCR; TCRdb lists only in-frame clones, some missing. The sample holds approximately 100,000 clones, 85% to 95% seen once. The specimen was non-Treg CD4+ T cells sorted from blood. These receptors all stem from a human donor in good health.

The rearrangement joins TRBV29-1 to TRBJ1-2, with D uncertain. The CDR3 is made up of 11 amino acids. The germline V and J ends were trimmed by 4 bases and 4 bases, with 7 bases remaining between them. Germline CDR1 is SQVTM and CDR2 is ANQGSEA. CDR3 amino acids: CSVVTIYGYTF. The CDR3 DNA sequence: TGCAGCGTTGTCACAATCTATGGCTACACCTTC.

The chain carries TRBV7-8 and TRBJ1-1, with TRBD1 matching over 7 bases. The germline V gene has CDR1 SGHVS and CDR2 FQNEAQ. The J segment lost 6 bases and the V segment lost 1 base, leaving 8 bases of the junction unmatched. The CDR3 is 15 residues long. The CDR3 protein is CASSLVDRAQSEAFF. The CDR3 DNA is TGTGCCAGCAGCTTAGTCGACAGGGCACAATCTGAAGCTTTCTTT.

The chain couples TRBV5-1 to TRBJ1-1, with D tentatively TRBD1 (6 bases). The CDR3 has 15 amino acids. V was cut by 1 base and J by 1 base, with 11 bases left in between. Germline CDR1 is SGHRS and CDR2 is YFSETQ. CDR3 sequence: CASSLFNRANTEAFF. CDR3 nucleotides: TGCGCCAGCAGCTTGTTTAACAGGGCGAACACTGAAGCTTTCTTT.

J is TRBJ2-1 and V is TRBV5-1; a possible D gene is TRBD2 (5 bases). The CDR3 runs 15 residues. Germline lookup yields CDR1 SGHRS and CDR2 YFSETQ. V gave up 4 bases and J gave up 2 bases, with 13 bases separating them. In DNA, the CDR3 is TGCGCCAGCAGCATGAGGGAGTTCACCTACAATGAGCAGTTCTTC. Its translation is CASSMREFTYNEQFF.

The J gene is TRBJ2-3, the V gene TRBV5-1; 9 bases map to TRBD1. The CDR3 consists of 17 residues. Trimming cost V 3 bases and J 2 bases; bases outside gene matches: 10. Per the germline V gene, CDR1 is SGHRS and CDR2 is YFSETQ. CDR3 nucleotide sequence: TGCGCCAGCAGCTCGCCACCGGGACAGGGTTTCACAGATACGCAGTATTTT. Translated, it gives CASSSPPGQGFTDTQYF.

The CDR3 loop is CASSGWGTNQPQHF. DNA for the CDR3: TGTGCCAGCAGTGGTTGGGGGACAAATCAGCCCCAGCATTTT. V is TRBV6-1 and J is TRBJ1-5; possible D gene TRBD1, 6 bases. The V end was cut by 4 bases, the J end by 4 bases, with 11 bases between. CDR3 length equals 14 residues. Germline V gene data show CDR1 as MNHNS and CDR2 as SASEGT.

This clone has just one count. The gene calls are TRBV7-9 and TRBJ1-2, with unresolved D. This CDR3 is 15 amino acids long. Germline V gives CDR1 SEHNR, CDR2 FQNEAQ (reference sequence). The V gene lost 5 bases and the J gene lost 2 bases, with 15 bases spanning the gap. In nucleotides, the CDR3 is TGTGCCAGCAGCGCGGGGAAGAGGGAAAACTATGGCTACACCTTC. This translates into CASSAGKRENYGYTF. Full variable domain (outside the CDR3, taken from reference TRBV7-9 and TRBJ1-2): DTGVSQNPRHKITKRGQNVTFRCDPISEHNRLYWYRQTLGQGPEFLTYFQNEAQLEKSRLLSDRFSAERPKGSFSTLEIQRTEQGDSAMYLCASSAGKRENYGYTFGSGTRLTVV.